Sequencing of this T cell receptor beta chain was carried out in a study of Graves' ophthalmopathy and Graves' hyperthyroidism. Study information: Peripheral blood collection took place at initial diagnosis, before any treatment. Whole-study results and caveats: Most thyroid clonotypes expanded beyond 0.001 frequency were also found in blood.

The V and J ends lost 0 bases and 5 bases respectively, with 7 bases between them. CDR1 is SQVTM and CDR2 is ANQGSEA in the germline V gene. This CDR3 region has 12 residues. Ophthalmopathy donors' eye disease showed moderate-to-severe activity, CAS of at least 3, NOSPECS of at least 4 and duration under 3 months. Amplification of the TCR beta CDR3 regions used RNA transcripts (as template). HTBI-primed RT-PCR formed the first round, and a multiplex PCR formed the second. TCRdb recomputed calls from the multiplex PCR reads with MiXCR, one row per CDR3 protein. Of fewer than 350,000 distinct CDR3 sequences in the sample, 15% to 20% are singletons; the top ten hold about 12%. This clonotype was seen many times. Its antigen remains unidentified.

The receptor was derived from an adult man with Graves' ophthalmopathy. The material sequenced was peripheral blood. The V gene is TRBV29-1, the J gene TRBJ2-5, with a possible D match to TRBD1 (5 bases). DNA for the CDR3: TGCAGCGTTGAAGAAGGGGCGGAGACCCAGTACTTC. Its protein is CSVEEGAETQYF.